This TCR beta chain was sequenced for a study of blood T cell repertoires in COVID-19. Across the whole study: COVID-19 samples, acute and convalescent, were from the United States, Italy and Spain.

With V trimmed by 5 bases and J by 8 bases, 6 bases remained unmatched. This CDR3 has 13 amino acids. Generated by immunoSEQ multiplex PCR, the TCRdb table keeps only in-frame clones and is missing some. Among fewer than 250,000 clones listed, about 88% were seen once. The sequenced material came from peripheral blood. This rearrangement joins TRBV12-3 or TRBV12-4 to TRBJ1-2; the match to TRBD1 covers 9 bases. The TCR sequence derives from a man in his 70s with acute or convalescent COVID-19. Written as DNA, the CDR3 is TGTGCCAGCAGTCTACAGGGGGCGTCCGGCTACACCTTC. This sequence encodes CASSLQGASGYTF.